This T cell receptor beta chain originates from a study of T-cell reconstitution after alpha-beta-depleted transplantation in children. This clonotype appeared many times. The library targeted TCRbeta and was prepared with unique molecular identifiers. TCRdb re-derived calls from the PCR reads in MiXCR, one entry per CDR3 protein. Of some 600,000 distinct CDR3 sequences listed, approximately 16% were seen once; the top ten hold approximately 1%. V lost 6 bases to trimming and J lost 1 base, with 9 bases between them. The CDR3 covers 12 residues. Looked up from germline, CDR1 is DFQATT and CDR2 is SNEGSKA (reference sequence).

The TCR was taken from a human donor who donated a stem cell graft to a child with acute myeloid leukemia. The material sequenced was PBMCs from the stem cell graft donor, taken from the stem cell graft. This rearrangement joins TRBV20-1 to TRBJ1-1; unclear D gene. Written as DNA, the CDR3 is TGCAGTGCCCAAGAAGAGAACACTGAAGCTTTCTTT. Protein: CSAQEENTEAFF.